The rows below give T cell receptor beta chains drawn from one sample of a study of T cells in localized non-small cell lung cancer. The assay was immunoSEQ multiplex PCR, and TCRdb's table has in-frame clones only and misses some. The sample shows fewer than 60,000 clones, under 85% of them seen only once. The sequenced sample was peripheral blood, obtained before any cancer treatment. The receptor source for this set is an older female donor with stage II squamous cell lung carcinoma. CDR3s include the opening cysteine and the closing phenylalanine or tryptophan. A D gene is named only where the DNA matches it firmly. The size entry is marked missing in some rows and otherwise reads once, few, many or a size class.

size	D	V	J	CDR3	DNA
NA	NA	TRBV5-4	TRBJ2-7	CASSPPVEQGVYEQYF	TGTGCCAGCAGCCCCCCGGTGGAACAGGGAGTCTACGAGCAGTACTTC
NA	NA	TRBV11-1	TRBJ1-1	CASSSDGNTEAFF	TGTGCCAGCAGCTCGGACGGTAACACTGAAGCTTTCTTT
NA	NA	TRBV7-9	TRBJ1-2	CASSKQTGPSNYGYTF	TGTGCCAGCAGCAAACAGACAGGACCATCTAACTATGGCTACACCTTC
NA	NA	TRBV7-9	TRBJ1-6	CASSLVVGSSSSYNSPLHF	TGTGCCAGCAGCTTAGTTGTGGGCAGCTCGAGCTCCTATAATTCACCCCTCCACTTT
NA	TRBD1	TRBV7-9	TRBJ1-2	CASSLETGNGYTF	TGTGCCAGCAGCTTAGAGACAGGGAATGGCTACACCTTC
NA	TRBD1	TRBV11-1	TRBJ1-1	CASSLEQGGTEAFF	TGTGCCAGCAGCTTAGAGCAGGGGGGCACTGAAGCTTTCTTT
NA	NA	TRBV4-3	TRBJ1-4	CASSQDPTETNEKLFF	TGCGCCAGCAGCCAAGATCCCACGGAAACTAATGAAAAACTGTTTTTT
NA	TRBD2	TRBV5-1	TRBJ2-1	CASSYLSGAPENEQFF	TGCGCCAGCAGCTATCTTAGCGGGGCCCCGGAAAATGAGCAGTTCTTC
NA	NA	TRBV5-1	TRBJ1-3	CASSPSGTVNSGNTIYF	TGCGCCAGCAGCCCATCCGGGACCGTAAACTCTGGAAACACCATATATTTT
once	NA	TRBV10-3	TRBJ2-1	CAIGIVAPQFF	TGTGCCATCGGAATAGTCGCCCCACAGTTCTTC
NA	NA	TRBV6-1	TRBJ1-4	CASTDRGNSNEKLFF	TGTGCCAGCACCGACCGGGGGAACTCTAATGAAAAACTGTTTTTT
NA	TRBD1	TRBV19	TRBJ1-1	CASSIDPYSWDRGLNTEAFF	TGTGCCAGTAGTATAGATCCATACTCATGGGACAGGGGCCTTAACACTGAAGCTTTCTTT
few	NA	TRBV10-1	TRBJ1-1	CASSPDPKVVAFF	TGCGCCAGCAGTCCGGACCCTAAGGTGGTAGCTTTCTTT
NA	NA	TRBV11-2	TRBJ2-7	CASSPGTNVYEQYF	TGTGCCAGCAGCCCCGGGACAAATGTCTACGAGCAGTACTTC
NA	TRBD1	TRBV6-1	TRBJ1-5	CASARDRASNQPQHF	TGTGCCAGCGCCCGGGACAGGGCCAGCAATCAGCCCCAGCATTTT
NA	TRBD1	TRBV5-5	TRBJ1-2	CASSLAVDRVGPNYGYTF	TGTGCCAGCAGCTTGGCGGTGGACAGGGTGGGGCCTAACTATGGCTACACCTTC
NA	NA	TRBV19	TRBJ1-1	CASSKPPSAGTEAFF	TGTGCCAGTAGTAAACCACCCAGTGCGGGCACTGAAGCTTTCTTT
NA	NA	TRBV5-1	TRBJ2-3	CASSLANYGGAASTDTQYF	TGCGCCAGCAGCTTGGCCAACTACGGTGGCGCTGCTAGCACAGATACGCAGTATTTT
NA	NA	TRBV11-3	TRBJ1-3	CASSLQGPGNTIYF	TGTGCCAGCAGCTTACAGGGCCCTGGAAACACCATATATTTT
NA	TRBD1	TRBV7-6	TRBJ1-4	CASSPRDWQGGKLFF	TGTGCCAGCAGCCCCCGGGATTGGCAGGGGGGAAAACTGTTTTTT
NA	TRBD2	TRBV4-2	TRBJ2-2	CASSPPFAGGAGELFF	TGTGCCAGCAGCCCCCCATTCGCGGGGGGAGCCGGGGAGCTGTTTTTT
NA	NA	TRBV9	TRBJ2-3	CASSALETDTQYF	TGTGCCAGCAGCGCCTTAGAGACAGATACGCAGTATTTT
once	TRBD2	TRBV5-1	TRBJ2-3	CASSLLGSGGISTDTQYF	TGCGCCAGCAGCTTGCTGGGTAGCGGGGGGATTAGCACAGATACGCAGTATTTT
NA	TRBD2	TRBV7-2	TRBJ2-1	CASSQTSGGAVEQFF	TGTGCCAGCAGCCAAACTAGCGGGGGGGCCGTTGAGCAGTTCTTC
NA	TRBD1	TRBV15	TRBJ2-7	CATSVDRVSYEQYF	TGTGCCACCAGCGTAGACAGGGTATCCTACGAGCAGTACTTC
NA	TRBD2	TRBV6-5	TRBJ2-7	CASTRTSGVYEQYF	TGTGCCAGCACACGGACTAGCGGGGTTTATGAGCAGTACTTC
NA	NA	TRBV5-1	TRBJ2-1	CASSLATGLNEQFF	TGCGCCAGCAGCTTGGCCACAGGCCTCAATGAGCAGTTCTTC
NA	NA	TRBV11-2	TRBJ1-1	CASSLAGRARAGAFF	TGTGCCAGCAGCTTAGCTGGCAGGGCGAGAGCAGGAGCTTTCTTT
NA	TRBD1	TRBV19	TRBJ2-2	CASGLTGSGELFF	TGTGCCAGTGGATTGACAGGGTCCGGGGAGCTGTTTTTT
NA	TRBD1	TRBV7-7	TRBJ2-3	CASSPGVGQGSPDTQYF	TGTGCCAGCAGCCCAGGGGTGGGACAGGGTAGTCCAGATACGCAGTATTTT
NA	NA	TRBV29-1	TRBJ2-7	CSVEDTYEQYF	TGCAGCGTTGAGGATACCTACGAGCAGTACTTC
NA	TRBD1	TRBV5-6	TRBJ2-3	CASSLVTAAGGPPDTQYF	TGTGCCAGCAGCTTGGTTACAGCAGCAGGGGGCCCCCCAGATACGCAGTATTTT
NA	NA	TRBV14	TRBJ2-1	CASSQVGTPYNEQFF	TGTGCCAGCAGCCAAGTGGGGACACCCTACAATGAGCAGTTCTTC
NA	NA	TRBV29-1	TRBJ2-7	CSVEPRNGEQYF	TGCAGCGTTGAACCCAGAAACGGTGAGCAGTACTTC
NA	NA	TRBV6-5	TRBJ1-1	CASSYKGPNTEAFF	TGTGCCAGCAGTTACAAGGGACCGAACACTGAAGCTTTCTTT
NA	TRBD1	TRBV5-6	TRBJ1-2	CASTEQGENYGYTF	TGTGCCAGCACGGAACAGGGGGAGAACTATGGCTACACCTTC
NA	NA	TRBV2	TRBJ1-1	CASSANGWEAFF	TGTGCCAGCAGTGCAAACGGCTGGGAAGCTTTCTTT